The 26 T cell receptor beta chains given below trace back to one sample, sequenced in a study of long-term antiretroviral therapy in people with HIV (dated by TCRdb to about 2022). The immunoSEQ hsTCRB v3.0 assay was used at survey level resolution to sequence the TRB variable region. TCRdb retrieved this table from immuneACCESS and kept in-frame rearrangements only. Not all clones are present; in checked studies, unresolved V genes account for under half, and no reason is known for the remainder. The sample data list approximately 24,000 clones, and about 91% of these were observed just once. Together, the top ten hold roughly 8.7% of the sample. The material sequenced was unsorted PBMCs, taken 1.8 years before starting antiretroviral therapy. The receptors were gathered from a man aged 50-59 years with HIV.

J is TRBJ2-7 and V is TRBV6-1, with TRBD1 identical over 7 bases. With 8 bases clipped from V and 3 bases from J, the junction kept 10 bases outside the gene matches. The CDR3 consists of 14 residues. Looked up from germline, CDR1 is MNHNS and CDR2 is SASEGT. In DNA form, the CDR3 reads TGTGCCAGCGTAGCGACAGGGCTCCACTACGAGCAGTACTTC. Its translation: CASVATGLHYEQYF.

The V and J genes are TRBV23-1 and TRBJ1-5, with D possibly matching TRBD1 (5 bases). TRBV23-1 is known as an ORF, though its function is uncertain. V was pared by 6 bases and J by 0 bases, with 24 bases between. The CDR3 runs to 19 residues. The DNA for the CDR3 is TGCGCCAGCAGCACAATCCGAGACTACAGGACGGATAGCAATCAGCCCCAGCATTTT. It yields the protein CASSTIRDYRTDSNQPQHF.

J is TRBJ1-4 and V is TRBV5-1; D is undetermined. CDR3 size: 16 residues. Trimming took 5 bases from V and 1 from J, leaving 15 bases between them. The V gene's germline CDR1 is SGHRS and CDR2 YFSETQ. The CDR3 is CASRRHGGVTNEKLFF. The CDR3 region has the DNA TGCGCCAGCAGGAGACATGGTGGGGTAACTAATGAAAAACTGTTTTTT.

The chain couples TRBV27 to TRBJ1-5; no definite D call. V gave up 5 bases and J gave up 0 bases, with 17 bases separating them. Germline CDR1 and CDR2: MNHEY and SMNVEV (reference sequence). The CDR3 length is 17 residues. The CDR3 loop reads CASSPTRRILSNQPQHF. CDR3 coding DNA: TGTGCCAGCAGTCCTACTCGACGGATACTTAGCAATCAGCCCCAGCATTTT.

The genes are TRBV5-1 and TRBJ1-3; D is unresolved. The germline V gene encodes CDR1 SGHRS and CDR2 YFSETQ. V gave up 1 base and J gave up 4 bases, with 6 bases separating them. The CDR3 extends over 13 amino acids. The CDR3 spells CASSLNRGNTIYF. CDR3 nucleotide sequence: TGCGCCAGCAGCTTGAATCGAGGAAACACCATATATTTT.

This clone was observed a few times. The chain is built from TRBV7-2 and TRBJ2-7, with D uncertain. V lost 5 bases, J lost 4 bases, and 9 bases lay in between. This CDR3 comprises 12 residues. CDR1 is SGHTA and CDR2 is FQGNSA in the germline V gene. The CDR3 region is CASSQQGYEQYF. In DNA, the CDR3 is TGTGCCAGCAGCCAACAAGGTTACGAGCAGTACTTC.

V gene TRBV2 combines with J gene TRBJ2-5, with D uncertain. V shed 7 bases and J shed 5 bases, with 8 bases lying between them. The CDR3 loop spans 11 amino acids. Germline V CDR1 and CDR2: SNHLY, FYNNEI. CDR3 amino acids: CASTQGETQYF. The DNA for the CDR3 is TGTGCCAGCACCCAAGGGGAGACCCAGTACTTC.

This chain links TRBV11-2 with TRBJ2-5; no reliable D call. In germline, CDR1 is SGHAT, CDR2 FQNNGV. This CDR3 comprises 14 residues. The V and J ends lost 0 bases and 2 bases respectively, with 7 bases between them. The chain's CDR3 is CASSLDIGQETQYF. The DNA of the CDR3 is TGTGCCAGCAGCTTAGACATAGGGCAAGAGACCCAGTACTTC.

The rearrangement uses TRBV30 and TRBJ2-3; 7 positions agree with TRBD1. Trimming removed 3 bases from V and 6 bases from J; junction bases left unmatched: 6. This CDR3 has 13 amino acids. Germline values: CDR1 GTSNPN, CDR2 SVGIG (reference sequence). The CDR3 DNA reads TGTGCCTGGAGGGAACAGGGGCGGGATACGCAGTATTTT. This encodes CAWREQGRDTQYF. The full variable domain, rest sourced from reference TRBV30 and TRBJ2-3, is SQTIHQWPATLVQPVGSPLSLECTVEGTSNPNLYWYRQAAGRGLQLLFYSVGIGQISSEVPQNLSASRPQDRQFILSSKKLLLSDSGFYLCAWREQGRDTQYFGPGTRLTVL.

The chain recombines TRBV5-1 with TRBJ1-2; D is undetermined. Deletions cut 0 bases from V and 4 bases from J, with 13 bases between. The CDR3 is made up of 15 amino acids. Germline V gene sequence: CDR1 SGHRS, CDR2 YFSETQ. CDR3 sequence: CASSLGATPSYGYTF. In DNA form, the CDR3 reads TGCGCCAGCAGCTTGGGGGCGACACCATCCTATGGCTACACCTTC.

The V gene is TRBV18, the J gene TRBJ1-1, with D perhaps matching TRBD1 (5 bases). The CDR3 runs 13 residues. Germline V lookup: CDR1 KGHSH, CDR2 LQKENI. V gave up 8 bases and J gave up 6 bases, with 16 bases separating them. The CDR3 DNA reads TGTGCCAGCGGACGGGGGGGTTCTCCTGAAGCTTTCTTT. Protein sequence: CASGRGGSPEAFF.

The V and J genes are TRBV15 and TRBJ2-1; tentatively, D is TRBD1 or TRBD2 (5 bases each). The CDR3 spans 14 residues. V was pared by 1 base and J by 6 bases, with 10 bases between. Germline assignment: CDR1 LNHNV and CDR2 YYDKDF (reference sequence). This chain's CDR3 is CATSRGGYVNEQFF. DNA for the CDR3: TGTGCCACCAGCAGAGGGGGGTACGTCAATGAGCAGTTCTTC. Full variable domain (missing parts from reference TRBV15 and TRBJ2-1): DAMVIQNPRYQVTQFGKPVTLSCSQTLNHNVMYWYQQKSSQAPKLLFHYYDKDFNNEADTPDNFQSRRPNTSFCFLDIRSPGLGDTAMYLCATSRGGYVNEQFFGPGTRLTVL.

The chain recombines TRBV13 with TRBJ2-6; 11 nucleotides match TRBD1. The CDR3 spans 19 residues. V gave up 2 bases and J gave up 2 bases; unmatched junction bases: 8. The germline V gene encodes CDR1 PRHDT and CDR2 FYEKMQ (reference sequence). The CDR3 bases are TGTGCCAGCAGCTTATTCGCAGGACAGGGGGCGGCTGGGGCCAACGTCCTGACTTTC. Translation gives CASSLFAGQGAAGANVLTF.

The chain recombines TRBV27 with TRBJ1-5, with D perhaps TRBD1 (6 bases). V was cut by 0 bases and J by 6 bases, with 18 bases left in between. The CDR3 consists of 17 residues. Germline assignment: CDR1 MNHEY and CDR2 SMNVEV (reference sequence). CDR3 sequence reads: CASSLSPNPGAGQPQHF. The CDR3, as DNA: TGTGCCAGCAGTTTATCCCCTAACCCAGGGGCAGGTCAGCCCCAGCATTTT.

The chain uses TRBV7-9 and TRBJ1-4, with unresolved D. V was pared by 5 bases and J by 3 bases, with 10 bases between. The V gene's germline CDR1 is SEHNR and CDR2 FQNEAQ (reference sequence). CDR3 size: 14 residues. The CDR3 loop is CASSGFRSNEKLFF. The CDR3 region has the DNA TGTGCCAGCAGCGGTTTCAGGTCTAATGAAAAACTGTTTTTT.

CDR3 in DNA: TGCGCCAGCAGCGCCGCTAGCGGGCGGTACAATGAGCAGTTCTTC. Translation: CASSAASGRYNEQFF. This chain joins TRBV10-1 and TRBJ2-1; 8 bases are shared with TRBD2. From germline, CDR1 is WNHNN and CDR2 SYGVQD (reference sequence). The CDR3 spans 15 residues. J was trimmed by 4 bases and V by 6 bases; bases with no gene match: 8.

The chain couples TRBV2 to TRBJ2-3; no clear D gene. Germline CDR1 reads SNHLY; CDR2 reads FYNNEI. This CDR3 spans 15 amino acids. Trimming left V 3 bases short and J 1 base short, with 11 bases between. CDR3 sequence reads: CASSEQASGTDTQYF. The CDR3 nucleotides read TGTGCCAGCAGTGAGCAGGCCTCTGGCACAGATACGCAGTATTTT.

This clone has just one count. This sequence joins TRBV2 and TRBJ1-2; D remains unclear. Trimming took off 4 bases at V and 9 bases at J, with 12 bases between the two ends. Germline loops: CDR1 SNHLY, CDR2 FYNNEI. CDR3 size: 12 residues. The CDR3 DNA follows: TGTGCCAGCAGTGGCAGTGGCGTTAGCTACACCTTC. It is translated as CASSGSGVSYTF.

The chain links TRBV5-1 to TRBJ1-2, with TRBD1 identical over 7 bases. Germline loops: CDR1 SGHRS, CDR2 YFSETQ. The V segment lost 0 bases and the J segment 5 bases; nucleotides outside the gene matches: 13. CDR3 length equals 17 residues. The DNA for the CDR3 is TGCGCCAGCAGCTTGGGACAGGGATTGGGATTGGGTTATGGCTACACCTTC. Amino acids: CASSLGQGLGLGYGYTF.

The chain has TRBV7-2 and TRBJ1-2, with TRBD1 matching 12 bases. V shed 4 bases and J 8 bases; nucleotides not matched to a gene: 8. There are 15 residues in the CDR3. Germline V gives CDR1 SGHTA, CDR2 FQGNSA. CDR3 amino acids: CASSSGTGGAWGYTF. In DNA, the CDR3 is TGTGCCAGCAGCTCCGGGACAGGGGGCGCTTGGGGCTACACCTTC.

This clone was counted once. This rearrangement joins TRBV2 to TRBJ1-3, with D tentatively TRBD1 (6 bases). The CDR3 is 17 residues long. CDR1 and CDR2 from the germline V gene are SNHLY and FYNNEI. V lost 7 bases to trimming and J lost 0 bases, with 19 bases between them. The CDR3 nucleotides read TGTGCCAGCACAAGTTGGGGGCTACTTTACTCTGGAAACACCATATATTTT. It specifies CASTSWGLLYSGNTIYF.

The chain joins TRBV5-1 to TRBJ1-1; 8 bases agree with TRBD1. The CDR3 has 15 residues. J lost 5 bases, V lost 0 bases, and 6 bases had no gene match. CDR1 and CDR2 from the germline V gene are SGHRS and YFSETQ. The CDR3, as DNA: TGCGCCAGCAGCTTGGAAGGACAGGGTGAAACTGAAGCTTTCTTT. Translation gives CASSLEGQGETEAFF.

The V call is TRBV5-1, the J call TRBJ2-3; 8 nucleotides line up with TRBD2. Per the germline V gene, CDR1 is SGHRS and CDR2 is YFSETQ. This CDR3 spans 16 amino acids. J was trimmed by 2 bases and V by 0 bases; bases with no gene match: 5. CDR3: CASSLGGGGPTDTQYF. The CDR3 DNA reads as TGCGCCAGCAGCTTGGGTGGCGGGGGGCCCACAGATACGCAGTATTTT.

This chain links TRBV7-8 with TRBJ2-3; TRBD1 might be the D (6 bases). The germline CDR1 and CDR2 sequences are SGHVS and FQNEAQ. This CDR3 is built from 13 residues. V lost 4 bases and J lost 8, with 13 bases in between. The CDR3 DNA sequence: TGTGCCAGCAGCTCAGACAGGTCAGGTACGCAGTATTTT. This gives the protein CASSSDRSGTQYF.

The chain joins TRBV7-2 to TRBJ1-2; D gene ambiguous. V shed 5 bases and J shed 8 bases, with 15 bases lying between them. Germline lookup yields CDR1 SGHTA and CDR2 FQGNSA. This CDR3 comprises 13 residues. In DNA form, the CDR3 reads TGTGCCAGCAGCGAGGGTCCGTCGGGCGGCTACACCTTC. Protein sequence: CASSEGPSGGYTF.

The chain combines TRBV5-1 with TRBJ1-2; D perhaps matches TRBD1 (6 bases). Trimming took 2 bases from V and 7 from J, leaving 15 bases between them. Germline V gene lookup returns CDR1 SGHRS and CDR2 YFSETQ. The CDR3 contains 14 residues. The chain's CDR3 is CASSLGTPIRGYTF. DNA of the CDR3: TGCGCCAGCAGCTTAGGGACACCGATCCGTGGCTACACCTTC. Based on the CDR3 plus reference TRBV5-1 and TRBJ1-2, the full variable domain is KAGVTQTPRYLIKTRGQQVTLSCSPISGHRSVSWYQQTPGQGLQFLFEYFSETQRNKGNFPGRFSGRQFSNSRSEMNVSTLELGDSALYLCASSLGTPIRGYTFGSGTRLTVV.